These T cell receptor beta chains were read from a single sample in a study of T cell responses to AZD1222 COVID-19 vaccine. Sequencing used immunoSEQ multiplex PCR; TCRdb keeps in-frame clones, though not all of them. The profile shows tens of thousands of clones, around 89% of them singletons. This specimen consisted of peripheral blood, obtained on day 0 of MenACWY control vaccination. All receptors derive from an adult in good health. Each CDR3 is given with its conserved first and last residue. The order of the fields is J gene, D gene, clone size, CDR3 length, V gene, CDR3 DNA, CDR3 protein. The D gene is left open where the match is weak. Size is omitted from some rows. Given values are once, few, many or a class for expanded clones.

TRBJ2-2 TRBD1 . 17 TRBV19 TGTGCCAGTAGTGGGACAGCCCGAACCCTTAACACCGGGGAGCTGTTTTTT CASSGTARTLNTGELFF
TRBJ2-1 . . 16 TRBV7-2 TGTGCCAGCAGCCCGCTCTCCAGCTGGTCCTACAATGAGCAGTTCTTC CASSPLSSWSYNEQFF
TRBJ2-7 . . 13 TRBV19 TGTGCCAGTAGTATAGGGACAGCCTACGAGCAGTACTTC CASSIGTAYEQYF
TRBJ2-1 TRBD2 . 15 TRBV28 TGTGCCAGCTCGCAATGGCGGGAGAGGGACAATGAGCAGTTCTTC CASSQWRERDNEQFF
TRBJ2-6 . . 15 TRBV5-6 TGTGCCAGCAGCTTCCGGACAGCTGGGGCCAACGTCCTGACTTTC CASSFRTAGANVLTF
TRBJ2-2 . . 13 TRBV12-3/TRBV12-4 TGTGCCAGCAGTTTATGGGGGGCCGGGGAGCTGTTTTTT CASSLWGAGELFF
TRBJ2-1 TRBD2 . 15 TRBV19 TGTGCCAGTCGTATGGGGAGACTAGCGGGCTATGAGCAGTTCTTC CASRMGRLAGYEQFF
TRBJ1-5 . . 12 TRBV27 TGTGCCAGCAGCCCCTGGGGCCAGCCCCAGCATTTT CASSPWGQPQHF
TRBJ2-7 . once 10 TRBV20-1 TGCAGTGCTAGATTGGAAGAGCAGTACTTC CSARLEEQYF
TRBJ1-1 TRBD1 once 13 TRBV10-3 TGTGCCATCAGCCGACAGGGGGACACTGAAGCTTTCTTT CAISRQGDTEAFF
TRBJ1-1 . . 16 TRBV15 TGTGCCACCAGCAGAGATGGGGGGGCATGGAACACTGAAGCTTTCTTT CATSRDGGAWNTEAFF
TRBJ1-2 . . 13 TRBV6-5 TGTGCCAGCAGTTACTCCCGACAGCGCGGCTACACCTTC CASSYSRQRGYTF
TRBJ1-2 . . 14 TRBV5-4 TGTGCCAGCAGCTCGCCGCCACCTAACTATGGCTACACCTTC CASSSPPPNYGYTF
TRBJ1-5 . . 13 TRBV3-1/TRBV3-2 TGTGCCAGCACACGGGTCAGCAATCAGCCCCAGCATTTT CASTRVSNQPQHF
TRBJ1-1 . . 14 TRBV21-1 TGTGCCAGCAATCACAGGGGAGGGAACACTGAAGCTTTCTTT CASNHRGGNTEAFF
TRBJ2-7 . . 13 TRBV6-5 TGTGCCAGCAGTTACGGGGGTACGGACGAGCAGTACTTC CASSYGGTDEQYF
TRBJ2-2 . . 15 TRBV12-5 TGTGCTAGTGGTCCAAGCCAGGGGAACACCGGGGAGCTGTTTTTT CASGPSQGNTGELFF
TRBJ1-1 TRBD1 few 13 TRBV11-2 TGTGCCAGCAGCCTATTTAACGGACAGGGTGCTTTCTTT CASSLFNGQGAFF
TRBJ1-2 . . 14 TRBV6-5 TGTGCCAGCAGTTACGGGCAGGGGTACGGCGGCTACACCTTC CASSYGQGYGGYTF
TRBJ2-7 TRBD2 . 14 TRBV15 TGTGCCACCAGCCTAATTAGCGGGGCCTACGAGCAGTACTTC CATSLISGAYEQYF
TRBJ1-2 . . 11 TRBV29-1 TGCAGCGTTCGGATCTCGTATGGCTACACCTTC CSVRISYGYTF
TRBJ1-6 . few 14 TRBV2 TGTGCCAGCAAGGCAGGGTGGGGTGGTTCACCCCTCCACTTT CASKAGWGGSPLHF
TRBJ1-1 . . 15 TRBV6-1 TGTGCCAGCAGTGAGTTGGGGGCTGCGAACACTGAAGCTTTCTTT CASSELGAANTEAFF
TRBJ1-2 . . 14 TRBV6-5 TGTGCCAGCAGTTACTGGGGATCCGGCCCTGGCTACACCTTC CASSYWGSGPGYTF
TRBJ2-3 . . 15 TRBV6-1 TGTGCCAGCAGTGACAGGGGTCGGGGCACAGATACGCAGTATTTT CASSDRGRGTDTQYF
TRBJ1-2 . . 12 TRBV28 TGTGCCAGCAGTTACCCGACAGTCGGCTACACCTTC CASSYPTVGYTF
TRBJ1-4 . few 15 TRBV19 TGTGCCAGTAGGTTTCTGGCCGCAACTAATGAAAAACTGTTTTTT CASRFLAATNEKLFF
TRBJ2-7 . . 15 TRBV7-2 TGTGCCAGCAGCTTAGTTTTAGTCCGGCCCTACGAGCAGTACTTC CASSLVLVRPYEQYF
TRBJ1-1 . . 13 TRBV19 TGTGCCAGTACCCCAGGGCCCTTCACTGAAGCTTTCTTT CASTPGPFTEAFF
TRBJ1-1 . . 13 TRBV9 TGTGCCAGCAGCGAGGTCCCCGACACTGAAGCTTTCTTT CASSEVPDTEAFF
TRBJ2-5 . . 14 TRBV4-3 TGCGCCAGCAGCAAAAGGGACGCAGGAGAGACCCAGTACTTC CASSKRDAGETQYF
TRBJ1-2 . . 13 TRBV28 TGTGCCAGCAGTTTATACACAAACTATGGCTACACCTTC CASSLYTNYGYTF
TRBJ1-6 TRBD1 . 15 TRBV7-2 TGTGCCAGCAGCTTAGAGGGGGCGCGGAATTCACCCCTCCACTTT CASSLEGARNSPLHF
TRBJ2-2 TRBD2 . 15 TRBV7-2 TGTGCCAGCAGCGTAGACTCGGCGGGAGGCGGGGAGCTGTTTTTT CASSVDSAGGGELFF
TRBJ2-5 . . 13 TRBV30 TGTGCCTGGAGTCCGGGATCCCAAGAGACCCAGTACTTC CAWSPGSQETQYF
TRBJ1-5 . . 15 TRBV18 TGTGCCAGCTCACCAGGCAGGGATAGCAATCAGCCCCAGCATTTT CASSPGRDSNQPQHF
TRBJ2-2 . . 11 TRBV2 TGTGCCAGCTGTGTGGCCGGGGAGCTGTTTTTT CASCVAGELFF
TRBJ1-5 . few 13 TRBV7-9 TGTGCCAGCAGCTCAGGAGGAGGGGAGCCCCAGCATTTT CASSSGGGEPQHF
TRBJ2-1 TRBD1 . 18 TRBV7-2 TGTGCCAGCAGCTTAGTTCGGGAAACAGGGGGAATCTCGGATGAGCAGTTCTTC CASSLVRETGGISDEQFF
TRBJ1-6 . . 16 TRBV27 TGTGCCAGCAGTCCCCATTTAGGGATTGGAAATTCACCCCTCCACTTT CASSPHLGIGNSPLHF
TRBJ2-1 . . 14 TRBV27 TGTGCCAGCAGTCTCTCCGGGACAAGCTATGAGCAGTTCTTC CASSLSGTSYEQFF
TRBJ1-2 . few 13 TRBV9 TGTGCCAGCAATACCAATTTCCAGGGGCCCTACACCTTC CASNTNFQGPYTF
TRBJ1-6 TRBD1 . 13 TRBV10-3 TGTGCCACCAGACAGGGCGAGAATTCACCCCTCCACTTT CATRQGENSPLHF